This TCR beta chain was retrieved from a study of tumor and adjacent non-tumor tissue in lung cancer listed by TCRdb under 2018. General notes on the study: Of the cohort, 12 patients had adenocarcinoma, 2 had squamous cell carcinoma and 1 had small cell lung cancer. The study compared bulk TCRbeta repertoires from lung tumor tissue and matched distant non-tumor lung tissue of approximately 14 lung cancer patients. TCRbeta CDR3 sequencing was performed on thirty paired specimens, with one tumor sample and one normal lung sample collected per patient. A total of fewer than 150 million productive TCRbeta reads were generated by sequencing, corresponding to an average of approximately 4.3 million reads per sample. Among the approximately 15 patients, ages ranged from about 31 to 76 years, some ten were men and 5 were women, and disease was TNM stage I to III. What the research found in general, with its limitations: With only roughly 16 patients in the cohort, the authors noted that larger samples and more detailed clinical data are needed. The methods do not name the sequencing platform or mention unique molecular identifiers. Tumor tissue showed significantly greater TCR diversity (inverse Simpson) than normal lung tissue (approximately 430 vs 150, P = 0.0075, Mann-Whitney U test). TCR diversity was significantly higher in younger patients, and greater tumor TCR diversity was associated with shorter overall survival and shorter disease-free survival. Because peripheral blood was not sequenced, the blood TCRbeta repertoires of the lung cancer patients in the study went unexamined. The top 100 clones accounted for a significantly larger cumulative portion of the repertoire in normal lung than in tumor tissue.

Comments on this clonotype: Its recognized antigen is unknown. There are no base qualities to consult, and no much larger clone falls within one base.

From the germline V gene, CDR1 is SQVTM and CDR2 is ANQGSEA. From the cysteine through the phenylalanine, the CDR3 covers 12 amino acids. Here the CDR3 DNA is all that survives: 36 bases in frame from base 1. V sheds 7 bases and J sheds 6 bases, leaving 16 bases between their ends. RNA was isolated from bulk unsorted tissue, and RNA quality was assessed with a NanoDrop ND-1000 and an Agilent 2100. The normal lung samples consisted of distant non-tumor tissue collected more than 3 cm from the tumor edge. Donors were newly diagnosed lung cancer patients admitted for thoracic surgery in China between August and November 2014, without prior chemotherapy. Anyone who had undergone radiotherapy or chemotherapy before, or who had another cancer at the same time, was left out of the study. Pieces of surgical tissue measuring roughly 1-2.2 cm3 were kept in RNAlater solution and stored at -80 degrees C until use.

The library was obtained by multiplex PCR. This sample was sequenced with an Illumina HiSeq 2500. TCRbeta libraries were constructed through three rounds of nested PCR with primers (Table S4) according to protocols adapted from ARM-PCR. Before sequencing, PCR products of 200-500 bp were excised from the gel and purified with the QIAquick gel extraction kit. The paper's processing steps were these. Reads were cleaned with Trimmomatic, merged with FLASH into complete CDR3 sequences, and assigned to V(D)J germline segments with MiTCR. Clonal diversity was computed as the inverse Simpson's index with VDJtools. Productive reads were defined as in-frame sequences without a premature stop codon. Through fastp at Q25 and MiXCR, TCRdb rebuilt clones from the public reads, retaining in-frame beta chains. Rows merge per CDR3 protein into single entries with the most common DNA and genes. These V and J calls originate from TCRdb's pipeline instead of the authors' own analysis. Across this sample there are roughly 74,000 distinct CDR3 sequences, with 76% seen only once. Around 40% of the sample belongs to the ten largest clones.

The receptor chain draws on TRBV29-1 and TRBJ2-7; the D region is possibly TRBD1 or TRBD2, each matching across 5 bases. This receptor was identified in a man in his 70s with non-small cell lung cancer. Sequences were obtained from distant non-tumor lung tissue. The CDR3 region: CSALGTYPEQYF. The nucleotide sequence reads TGCAGCGCCTTGGGGACGTACCCCGAGCAGTACTTC.